These T cell receptor beta chains were read from a single sample in a study of blood T cell repertoires in COVID-19. Profiling relied on immunoSEQ multiplex PCR, and the TCRdb table lists in-frame clones only, not all of them. This table holds roughly 290,000 clones, around 90% found once. Sequencing was carried out using peripheral blood. These receptors all stem from a woman in her twenties or thirties with COVID-19, enrolled during active disease. CDR3s include the opening cysteine and the closing phenylalanine or tryptophan. The order of the fields is J gene, clone size, D gene, V gene, CDR3 protein, CDR3 DNA. The D gene is left open where the match is weak. Part of the rows lack a size; the others show once, few, many or a class for expanded clones.

TRBJ1-6	.	TRBD1	TRBV9	CASSAQTGSSYNSPLHF	TGTGCCAGCAGCGCACAGACAGGGAGCTCCTATAATTCACCCCTCCACTTT
TRBJ2-2	.	TRBD2	TRBV6-1	CASSERGLEGTGELFF	TGTGCCAGCAGCGAACGGGGACTAGAGGGCACCGGGGAGCTGTTTTTT
TRBJ1-1	many	.	TRBV11-3	CASSSPLLGSGRVTEAFF	TGTGCCAGCAGCTCCCCCCTCCTAGGGTCAGGGCGAGTCACTGAAGCTTTCTTT
TRBJ1-3	.	.	TRBV2	CASSEGRRGGNTIYF	TGTGCCAGCAGTGAAGGGAGGAGGGGAGGAAACACCATATATTTT
TRBJ1-5	.	.	TRBV7-8	CASSLEWFAGGQPQHF	TGTGCCAGCAGCTTAGAGTGGTTCGCGGGTGGTCAGCCCCAGCATTTT
TRBJ1-1	.	.	TRBV6-6	CASSYSGGGTEAFF	TGTGCCAGCAGTTACTCGGGGGGAGGGACTGAAGCTTTCTTT
TRBJ1-2	.	TRBD1	TRBV29-1	CSVYVRTGFNYGYTF	TGCAGCGTGTACGTCCGGACAGGGTTTAACTATGGCTACACCTTC
TRBJ2-7	.	TRBD1	TRBV5-1	CASSVGTGNYEQYF	TGCGCCAGCAGCGTAGGGACAGGAAACTACGAGCAGTACTTC
TRBJ2-1	.	TRBD1	TRBV29-1	CSVGRGRFEQFF	TGCAGCGTTGGCAGGGGGCGGTTTGAGCAGTTCTTC
TRBJ2-7	once	TRBD2	TRBV19	CANSIVGGTYEQYF	TGTGCCAATAGTATAGTGGGAGGGACCTACGAGCAGTACTTC
TRBJ2-4	once	.	TRBV19	CASGILAKNIQYF	TGTGCCAGTGGCATCTTAGCCAAAAACATTCAGTACTTC
TRBJ1-4	.	.	TRBV7-8	CASSLGGVIYEKLFF	TGTGCCAGCAGCTTAGGGGGGGTGATCTATGAAAAACTGTTTTTT
TRBJ1-4	.	TRBD1	TRBV10-3	CAISEGQGESNEKLFF	TGTGCCATCAGCGAGGGACAGGGGGAGTCTAATGAAAAACTGTTTTTT
TRBJ2-7	.	TRBD2	TRBV30	CAWSLAGNEQYF	TGTGCCTGGAGTTTAGCGGGGAATGAGCAGTACTTC
TRBJ1-2	.	TRBD1	TRBV5-1	CASSPRTGGAYGYTF	TGCGCCAGCAGCCCCAGGACAGGGGGCGCCTATGGCTACACCTTC
TRBJ2-1	.	.	TRBV4-1	CASSQGQGNEQFF	TGCGCCAGCAGCCAAGGCCAGGGCAATGAGCAGTTCTTC
TRBJ1-1	.	.	TRBV19	CASSIGQLNTEAFF	TGTGCCAGTAGTATCGGACAGCTGAACACTGAAGCTTTCTTT
TRBJ1-2	.	.	TRBV30	CAWSGTFRGNYGYTF	TGTGCCTGGAGTGGGACTTTCAGGGGAAACTATGGCTACACCTTC
TRBJ1-1	.	TRBD1	TRBV18	CASSPQGTEAFF	TGTGCCAGCTCCCCACAGGGGACTGAAGCTTTCTTT
TRBJ1-6	.	.	TRBV3-1/TRBV3-2	CASSQTEWAPLHF	TGTGCCAGCAGCCAGACGGAGTGGGCACCCCTCCACTTT
TRBJ1-2	.	TRBD1	TRBV27	CASSWTGSYGYTF	TGTGCCAGCAGTTGGACAGGGTCTTACGGCTACACCTTC
TRBJ1-2	once	TRBD1	TRBV28	CASSLTGGDGYTF	TGTGCCAGCAGCCTGACAGGGGGCGATGGCTACACCTTC
TRBJ1-5	.	.	TRBV1	CTSSQATGGGQPQHF	TGCACCAGCAGCCAAGCGACAGGGGGAGGGCAGCCCCAGCATTTT
TRBJ1-2	once	.	TRBV19	CASSILGAYGYTF	TGTGCCAGTAGTATTCTGGGCGCGTATGGCTACACCTTC
TRBJ1-2	once	.	TRBV25-1	CASSDPSPGYYGYTF	TGTGCCAGCAGTGACCCGAGCCCGGGGTACTATGGCTACACCTTC
TRBJ1-4	once	TRBD1	TRBV5-1	CASSPGDRGREKLFF	TGCGCCAGCAGCCCCGGGGACAGGGGGCGGGAAAAACTGTTTTTT
TRBJ1-4	.	.	TRBV19	CASSTRQNEKLFF	TGTGCCAGTAGTACCCGACAGAATGAAAAACTGTTTTTT
TRBJ1-1	.	.	TRBV19	CASGGQGGITEAFF	TGTGCCAGTGGGGGGCAGGGAGGGATCACTGAAGCTTTCTTT
TRBJ2-7	few	.	TRBV7-2	CASSLESGPYEQYF	TGTGCCAGCAGCTTAGAATCAGGGCCCTACGAGCAGTACTTC
TRBJ2-3	once	.	TRBV7-2	CASSSTLWRQYF	TGTGCCAGCAGCTCCACCCTTTGGAGGCAGTATTTT
TRBJ1-2	.	.	TRBV30	CAGPGSQPGVGGYTF	TGTGCCGGTCCGGGTTCCCAACCCGGGGTAGGTGGCTACACCTTC
TRBJ2-3	.	TRBD2	TRBV23-1	CASPPGLAESTDTQYF	TGCGCCAGCCCCCCCGGACTAGCGGAGAGCACAGATACGCAGTATTTT
TRBJ2-3	.	.	TRBV21-1	CASSNEGLATLTDTQYF	TGTGCCAGCAGCAACGAGGGATTAGCGACCCTCACAGATACGCAGTATTTT
TRBJ2-7	.	TRBD2	TRBV19	CASSIPAGDSYEQYF	TGTGCCAGTAGTATCCCAGCGGGAGACTCCTACGAGCAGTACTTC
TRBJ1-4	.	TRBD1	TRBV5-1	CASSDLGTGGVGVNEKLFF	TGCGCCAGCAGCGACCTCGGGACAGGGGGTGTGGGGGTTAATGAAAAACTGTTTTTT
TRBJ2-1	.	.	TRBV4-3	CASSQDLETLSSYNEQFF	TGCGCCAGCAGCCAAGATCTCGAGACATTGAGCTCCTACAATGAGCAGTTCTTC
TRBJ1-1	.	.	TRBV10-2	CASSERLLGGTEAFF	TGCGCCAGCAGTGAAAGACTGCTAGGCGGGACTGAAGCTTTCTTT
TRBJ1-3	.	.	TRBV19	CASSEVVSGNTIYF	TGTGCCAGTAGCGAGGTTGTCTCTGGAAACACCATATATTTT
TRBJ1-1	.	.	TRBV7-2	CASSIRRMNTEAFF	TGTGCCAGCAGCATTCGCAGGATGAACACTGAAGCTTTCTTT
TRBJ2-7	.	TRBD2	TRBV20-1	CSASPLAGGPKSSYEQYF	TGCAGTGCTAGTCCACTAGCGGGAGGGCCTAAGAGCTCCTACGAGCAGTACTTC
TRBJ2-1	.	TRBD2	TRBV6-5	CASSYLAGGTDEQFF	TGTGCCAGCAGTTATCTAGCGGGAGGCACCGATGAGCAGTTCTTC
TRBJ2-5	.	TRBD2	TRBV7-3	CASSLRAGGSETQYF	TGTGCCAGCAGCTTAAGGGCGGGAGGATCTGAGACCCAGTACTTC
TRBJ2-7	.	TRBD1	TRBV7-9	CASSFSTGGNYEQYF	TGTGCCAGCAGCTTTTCGACAGGGGGCAACTACGAGCAGTACTTC
TRBJ2-3	once	.	TRBV29-1	CSVGSGTDTQYF	TGCAGCGTTGGAAGCGGCACAGATACGCAGTATTTT
TRBJ1-2	.	.	TRBV29-1	CSVYGSGEYGYTF	TGCAGCGTTTACGGGTCCGGAGAATATGGCTACACCTTC
TRBJ2-5	once	TRBD1	TRBV2	CATSTGGLQETQYF	TGTGCCACCTCGACAGGGGGCCTCCAAGAGACCCAGTACTTC
TRBJ2-2	.	.	TRBV5-6	CASSLDRGPNTGELFF	TGTGCCAGCAGCTTGGACAGAGGGCCGAACACCGGGGAGCTGTTTTTT
TRBJ1-3	.	.	TRBV5-1	CASSSAPGGNTIYF	TGCGCCAGCAGCTCCGCCCCCGGTGGAAACACCATATATTTT
TRBJ1-1	.	TRBD1	TRBV7-9	CASSFPGTANEAFF	TGTGCCAGCAGCTTTCCAGGGACAGCGAATGAAGCTTTCTTT
TRBJ2-7	.	.	TRBV30	CAWSADIGQWKYF	TGTGCCTGGAGTGCAGATATCGGACAGTGGAAATACTTC
TRBJ1-5	.	.	TRBV10-3	CAISAGGSNQPQHF	TGTGCCATCAGTGCGGGGGGAAGCAATCAGCCCCAGCATTTT
TRBJ1-2	.	TRBD1	TRBV4-1	CASSPDRVWHGYTF	TGCGCCAGCAGCCCGGACAGGGTTTGGCATGGCTACACCTTC
TRBJ1-2	.	.	TRBV5-1	CASSRQDANYGYTF	TGCGCCAGCAGCCGACAGGACGCTAACTATGGCTACACCTTC
TRBJ2-1	.	.	TRBV7-8	CASSLVVSGRESYNEQFF	TGTGCCAGCAGCTTAGTCGTTTCTGGGCGGGAATCCTACAATGAGCAGTTCTTC